The entry that follows covers one TCR beta chain sequence. Its antigen is unidentified. CDR3 length: 14 residues. Germline assignment: CDR1 SEHNR and CDR2 FQNEAQ (reference sequence). V shed 5 bases and J shed 3 bases, with 12 bases lying between them. This record comes from a study of radiotherapy plus CTLA-4 blockade in lung cancer. Overall study: For around 18% of patients, objective responses occurred, and about 34% had disease control. Study-wide results and limits: Following radiotherapy plus ipilimumab, tumor-derived TCR clones expanded in the blood. Interferon-beta and early blood T cell clone dynamics reportedly predicted response best.

Sequencing used immunoSEQ multiplex PCR; TCRdb keeps in-frame clones, though not all of them. This sample has some 110,000 clones, with more than 75% found just once. J is TRBJ2-3 and V is TRBV7-9, with TRBD2 as a possible D gene (5 bases). This clonotype was sampled from a human donor with non-small cell lung cancer that progressed on radiotherapy plus ipilimumab. Some clones in this sample may be carry-over from other donors' samples. Here the sequenced sample was peripheral blood, taken from a patient treated with radiotherapy plus ipilimumab. CDR3 DNA sequence: TGTGCCAGCAGCCCTAGAATAGCGACAGATACGCAGTATTTT. Amino acids: CASSPRIATDTQYF.